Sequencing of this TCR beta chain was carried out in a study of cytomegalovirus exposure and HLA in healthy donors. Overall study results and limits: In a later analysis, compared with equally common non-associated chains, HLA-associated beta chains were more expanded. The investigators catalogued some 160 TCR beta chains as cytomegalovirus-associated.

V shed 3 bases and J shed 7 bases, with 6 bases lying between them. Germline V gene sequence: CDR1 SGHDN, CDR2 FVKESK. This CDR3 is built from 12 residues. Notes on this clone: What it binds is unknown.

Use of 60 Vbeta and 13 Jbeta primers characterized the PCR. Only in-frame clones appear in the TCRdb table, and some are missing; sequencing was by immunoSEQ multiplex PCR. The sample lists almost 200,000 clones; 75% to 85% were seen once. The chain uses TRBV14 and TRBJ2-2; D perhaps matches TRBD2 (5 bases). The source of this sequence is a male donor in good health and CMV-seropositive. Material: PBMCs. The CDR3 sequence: CASSHGGGELFF. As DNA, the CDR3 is TGTGCCAGCAGCCATGGAGGCGGGGAGCTGTTTTTT.